Included here is one T cell receptor beta chain sequence, with context. What it binds is not known. This sample was taken from a study of cytomegalovirus exposure and HLA in healthy donors. Overall study results and limits: Several of the most significant clusters appeared, in a later analysis, to be linked to common viral pathogens.

Trimming removed 6 bases from V and 0 bases from J, with 12 bases in between. CDR3 length equals 14 residues. This PCR relied on a set of 60 Vbeta primers and 13 Jbeta primers. Generated by immunoSEQ multiplex PCR, the TCRdb table keeps only in-frame clones and is missing some. Among about 98,000 clones, 80% to 90% were seen once, and the ten largest hold 1.4%. This rearrangement joins TRBV23-1 to TRBJ2-7, with a tentative D call TRBD2 (6 bases). TRBV23-1 is filed as an ORF, its function uncertain. This sequence was found in a man aged 40-49 years in good health and CMV-seronegative. Sequencing was carried out using PBMCs. The CDR3 sequence: CASSRDSVSYEQYF. As DNA, the CDR3 is TGCGCCAGCAGCCGGGACTCTGTCTCCTACGAGCAGTACTTC.